A selection of T cell receptor beta chains follows, all from one sample in a study of blood T cell repertoires in COVID-19. Sequencing was performed with immunoSEQ multiplex PCR; in TCRdb, only in-frame clones are kept and a portion is missing. This sample carries some 300,000 clones, around 89% of them seen once, and the ten largest clones take over 9%. Specimen: PBMCs or T cells enriched from blood (not recorded which). Source of these receptors: a woman aged 40 to 50 who had recovered from COVID-19. Both conserved end residues are part of each CDR3. A D gene is named only where the DNA matches it firmly. Where a row states a size, it is once, few, many or the class of an expanded clone; other rows omit it.

size,J,D,V,CDR3,DNA
NA,TRBJ1-2,TRBD1,TRBV18,CASSPRTGGGGYTF,TGTGCCAGCTCACCACGGACAGGCGGCGGGGGCTACACCTTC
few,TRBJ1-1,TRBD1,TRBV19,CASKVRDRGYTEAFF,TGTGCCAGTAAAGTCCGGGACAGGGGATACACTGAAGCTTTCTTT
NA,TRBJ2-5,TRBD2,TRBV20-1,CSASTSGRIQETQYF,TGCAGTGCTAGTACTAGCGGGAGGATCCAAGAGACCCAGTACTTC
NA,TRBJ2-2,NA,TRBV19,CAYSRPEAGELFF,TGTGCCTATTCTAGGCCAGAGGCCGGGGAGCTGTTTTTT
NA,TRBJ2-7,TRBD1,TRBV19,CASTGGQGFYEQYF,TGTGCCAGCACGGGGGGACAGGGCTTCTACGAGCAGTACTTC
NA,TRBJ2-2,TRBD1,TRBV10-3,CAIGEGQGNTGELFF,TGTGCCATCGGAGAGGGACAGGGGAACACCGGGGAGCTGTTTTTT
NA,TRBJ1-4,NA,TRBV5-1,CASSLEAGKEKLFF,TGCGCCAGCAGCTTGGAGGCAGGGAAGGAAAAACTGTTTTTT
NA,TRBJ1-6,TRBD1,TRBV28,CASSPQRTGSSYNSPLHF,TGTGCCAGCAGTCCGCAAAGGACAGGGAGCTCCTATAATTCACCCCTCCACTTT
NA,TRBJ2-5,TRBD2,TRBV2,CASRASGGSETQYF,TGTGCCAGCAGGGCTAGCGGGGGCTCAGAGACCCAGTACTTC
NA,TRBJ1-4,NA,TRBV30,CAQDTGGEKLFF,TGTGCCCAGGACACGGGGGGGGAAAAACTGTTTTTT
NA,TRBJ2-1,TRBD2,TRBV7-2,CASSLLRSPSGNNEQFF,TGTGCCAGCAGCTTATTGAGGTCGCCTAGCGGGAACAATGAGCAGTTCTTC
NA,TRBJ2-5,NA,TRBV18,CASSPRSGVQETQYF,TGTGCCAGCTCACCCCGGTCAGGGGTTCAAGAGACCCAGTACTTC
NA,TRBJ2-2,NA,TRBV4-1,CASSQMTGANTGELFF,TGCGCCAGCAGCCAAATGACAGGAGCGAACACCGGGGAGCTGTTTTTT
NA,TRBJ2-2,TRBD1,TRBV18,CASSPRTGTGELFF,TGTGCCAGCTCACCCCGGACAGGGACCGGGGAGCTGTTTTTT
NA,TRBJ2-7,NA,TRBV7-2,CASSLARGLAYEQYF,TGTGCCAGCAGCTTAGCGAGAGGGTTGGCCTACGAGCAGTACTTC
NA,TRBJ1-1,NA,TRBV12-3/TRBV12-4,CASSYLGGAFF,TGTGCCAGCAGTTACTTAGGGGGAGCTTTCTTT
NA,TRBJ2-1,NA,TRBV19,CASSIVPSVLSYNEQFF,TGTGCCAGTAGTATAGTCCCTAGCGTCCTCTCCTACAATGAGCAGTTCTTC
once,TRBJ1-2,NA,TRBV9,CASSVGAGDGYTF,TGTGCCAGCAGCGTAGGGGCAGGGGATGGCTACACCTTC
NA,TRBJ2-2,NA,TRBV7-2,CASSLRDSKATGELFF,TGTGCCAGCAGCCTCCGGGACTCAAAAGCCACCGGGGAGCTGTTTTTT
NA,TRBJ1-5,NA,TRBV27,CASSLWGGDGISNQPQHF,TGTGCCAGCAGTTTATGGGGGGGCGACGGTATTAGCAATCAGCCCCAGCATTTT
once,TRBJ2-2,TRBD2,TRBV7-9,CASRGLVFTGELFF,TGTGCCAGCAGGGGACTAGTTTTTACCGGGGAGCTGTTTTTT
once,TRBJ2-1,NA,TRBV13,CASSLGFSEHSYNEQFF,TGTGCCAGCAGCTTAGGCTTTAGCGAGCACTCCTACAATGAGCAGTTCTTC
NA,TRBJ1-4,TRBD1,TRBV29-1,CSVDTGAQGEKLFF,TGCAGCGTCGATACAGGGGCGCAAGGTGAAAAACTGTTTTTT
NA,TRBJ1-1,TRBD1,TRBV18,CASSPRGQGMNTEAFF,TGTGCCAGCTCACCACGGGGACAGGGTATGAACACTGAAGCTTTCTTT
NA,TRBJ2-5,NA,TRBV7-2,CASSPLGGGHETQYF,TGTGCCAGCAGCCCCCTAGGCGGCGGTCATGAGACCCAGTACTTC
once,TRBJ2-7,NA,TRBV7-2,CASSLISSYEQYF,TGTGCCAGCAGCCTCATTAGCTCCTACGAGCAGTACTTC
once,TRBJ2-1,TRBD2,TRBV3-1/TRBV3-2,CASSPGLAVQTYNEQFF,TGTGCCAGCAGCCCTGGACTAGCGGTTCAAACCTACAATGAGCAGTTCTTC
NA,TRBJ1-4,NA,TRBV25-1,CASSEYGGGNEKLFF,TGTGCCAGCAGTGAATACGGGGGTGGTAATGAAAAACTGTTTTTT
NA,TRBJ2-3,TRBD1,TRBV19,CASSGTGLKTDTQYF,TGTGCCAGTAGCGGGACAGGGCTTAAAACAGATACGCAGTATTTT
NA,TRBJ2-1,TRBD2,TRBV30,CAWSPAVGLAGGDEFF,TGTGCCTGGAGTCCGGCCGTCGGACTAGCGGGAGGGGACGAGTTCTTC
few,TRBJ2-7,NA,TRBV6-5,CASSPTSRGAAQYF,TGTGCCAGCAGTCCGACCTCTCGGGGGGCAGCCCAGTACTTC
NA,TRBJ2-2,NA,TRBV10-3,CAISSSVAAGELFF,TGTGCCATCAGCTCCTCAGTCGCCGCCGGGGAGCTGTTTTTT
NA,TRBJ2-1,NA,TRBV12-5,CASGLEPGSYNEQFF,TGTGCTAGTGGTCTTGAACCGGGATCCTACAATGAGCAGTTCTTC
NA,TRBJ1-2,NA,TRBV6-2/TRBV6-3,CASTPSRNDYGYTF,TGTGCCAGCACCCCGTCGCGAAATGACTATGGCTACACCTTC
NA,TRBJ2-3,TRBD2,TRBV4-2,CASSQSPQREGSTDTQYF,TGTGCCAGCAGCCAATCACCCCAGCGGGAGGGGAGCACAGATACGCAGTATTTT
NA,TRBJ1-2,NA,TRBV4-3,CASSQNRRDQNYGYTF,TGCGCCAGCAGCCAAAATCGGAGGGATCAAAACTATGGCTACACCTTC
NA,TRBJ2-3,NA,TRBV28,CASSLQGQTDTQYF,TGTGCCAGCAGTTTACAGGGGCAGACAGATACGCAGTATTTT